This T cell receptor beta chain was sequenced for a study of blood T cell repertoires in COVID-19. Study context: T cells, B-cell-depleted T cells, or PBMCs provided the cDNA or gDNA that served as material.

As originally analysed: Quantification of nucleated cells was approximated via reference gene primer amplification. Assay used: immunoSEQ multiplex PCR; TCRdb lists only in-frame clones, some missing. V and J calls and clone size come straight from that table; D and trimming were deduced from the DNA. The table has some 250,000 clones, 84% seen once. Sequences were obtained from peripheral blood. This TCR was sampled from a man aged 45 to 65 with active or convalescent COVID-19.

CDR3 sequence: CASSAPGLEVGTGELFF. The CDR3 nucleotides read TGTGCCAGCAGCGCGCCGGGACTAGAAGTCGGCACCGGGGAGCTGTTTTTT. The V gene is TRBV9, the J gene TRBJ2-2; 8 bases align to TRBD2. The CDR3 has 17 residues. The trim removed 3 bases at V and 4 bases at J, leaving 11 bases unmatched. Germline CDR1 reads SGDLS; CDR2 reads YYNGEE.